Here is one T cell receptor beta chain with its context. Its antigen is unknown. These data are taken from a study of OX40 agonist ivuxolimab in advanced cancers. Turning to the study itself: Cancers in dose escalation were hepatocellular, melanoma, renal cell and head and neck. Regarding the study as a whole: Clones of CD4+ and CD8+ blood T cells grew by week 6 at doses of 0.1 to 3.0 mg/kg. The authors did not determine the antigen specificity of the expanded peripheral T cells. Some nonresponders also had low normalized T-cell clonal expansion.

TCRdb keeps only in-frame clones here, not all; method: immunoSEQ multiplex PCR. Among about 80,000 clones listed, roughly 80% were seen once. Germline assignment: CDR1 LNHNV and CDR2 YYDKDF (reference sequence). The CDR3 loop spans 16 amino acids. The germline V and J ends were trimmed by 3 bases and 10 bases, with 22 bases remaining between them. This TCR was sampled from an adult with an advanced solid tumor such as melanoma, head and neck, liver or kidney cancer. The chain carries TRBV15 and TRBJ2-1; possibly TRBD1 for D (6 bases). Sequencing used CD4+ or CD8+ T cells sorted from blood, obtained in a trial of the OX40 agonist ivuxolimab. Here the CDR3 DNA reads TGTGCCACCAGCAGGGCTAAAACCAGGGGCTTATCCGAGCAGTTCTTC. Residues: CATSRAKTRGLSEQFF.